This paragraph reports one T cell receptor (beta chain). The record originates from a study of blood T cell repertoires in COVID-19. Source study methods: From reference gene primer amplification, estimates of nucleated cell counts were derived. TCRdb's copy holds only in-frame clones and misses some; the assay was immunoSEQ multiplex PCR. V, J and clone size derive from that table, while D and trimming were established from the DNA sequence. The sample records some 350,000 clones, approximately 90% being singletons. CDR1 is LGHDT, CDR2 YNNKEL, per germline (reference sequence). With V trimmed by 0 bases and J by 1 base, 7 bases remained unmatched. The CDR3 has 17 amino acids.

The sequence derives from a woman between 18 and 30 years old who had recovered from COVID-19. The sequenced material came from peripheral blood. The chain employs TRBV3-1 (or the pseudogene TRBV3-2) and TRBJ2-3; 7 positions agree with TRBD2. The DNA for the CDR3 is TGTGCCAGCAGCCAAGATACCGTCGCGGGGGGCACAGATACGCAGTATTTT. Its translation: CASSQDTVAGGTDTQYF.